A single sample is the source of the 31 T cell receptor beta chains below, sequenced in a study of shared clonotypes between healthy human individuals. Naivety among CD8 cells was defined by CD45RO negativity and positive CCR7 selection, thereby excluding terminally differentiated effector memory CD45RA+ cells. Profiled with immunoSEQ multiplex PCR; TCRdb holds only in-frame clones, not every one. Counted here are roughly 550,000 clones, less than 97% occurring once; the ten biggest clones make up around 0.097%. The material sequenced was naive CD8+ T cells sorted from blood. Source of these receptors: a woman younger than 45 in good health.

The chain uses TRBV19 and TRBJ2-7; D possibly matches TRBD1 or TRBD2 (5 bases each). Between the trimmed V and J ends, which lost 0 bases and 5 bases, there was a span of 17 bases. CDR1 LNHDA and CDR2 SQIVND come from the germline V gene (reference sequence). The CDR3 loop spans 16 amino acids. CDR3 region: CASSIDRGPSINEQYF. CDR3 nucleotides: TGTGCCAGTAGTATAGACCGGGGACCAAGCATTAACGAGCAGTACTTC.

CDR3 loop: CASSHGVDYLLGFVTEGYTF. The DNA for the CDR3 is TGCGCCAGCAGTCATGGGGTCGACTACTTGTTGGGCTTTGTCACGGAAGGCTACACCTTC. The V call is TRBV4-1, the J call TRBJ1-2; D is uncertain. Trimming left V 6 bases short and J 8 bases short, with 37 bases between. Germline V CDR1 and CDR2: MGHRA, YSYEKL. The CDR3 is made up of 20 amino acids.

The chain is built from TRBV7-2 and TRBJ1-6, with a possible D match to TRBD1 (5 bases). The CDR3 length is 15 residues. V was shortened by 6 bases and J by 10 bases, with 19 bases between the two germline ends. CDR1 and CDR2 (germline): SGHTA, FQGNSA. The CDR3 nucleotides read TGTGCCAGCAGTCCCACGGGTGGGGGGAACTCACCCCTCCACTTT. This gives the protein CASSPTGGGNSPLHF. The variable domain in full, with the rest retrieved from reference TRBV7-2 and TRBJ1-6, is GAGVSQSPSNKVTEKGKDVELRCDPISGHTALYWYRQSLGQGLEFLIYFQGNSAPDKSGLPSDRFSAERTGGSVSTLTIQRTQQEDSAVYLCASSPTGGGNSPLHFGNGTRLTVT.

V gene TRBV4-1 combines with J gene TRBJ2-3, with 7 nucleotides matching TRBD2. The CDR3 has 17 residues. The V segment lost 1 base and the J segment 4 bases; nucleotides outside the gene matches: 11. Germline-derived CDR1 and CDR2 are MGHRA and YSYEKL. This chain's CDR3 is CASSQVGRERLPDTQYF. Written as DNA, the CDR3 is TGCGCCAGCAGCCAAGTTGGGCGGGAGAGGTTGCCAGATACGCAGTATTTT.

This sequence joins TRBV4-1 and TRBJ1-1; D perhaps matches TRBD1 (6 bases). Germline loops: CDR1 MGHRA, CDR2 YSYEKL. V lost 1 base and J lost 4, with 16 bases in between. This CDR3 is built from 16 residues. The CDR3 is CASSQAYNRVSTEAFF. In DNA form, the CDR3 reads TGCGCCAGCAGCCAAGCTTATAACAGGGTGAGCACTGAAGCTTTCTTT.

The rearrangement joins TRBV7-6 to TRBJ2-5; 10 nucleotides agree with TRBD2. CDR3 length: 15 residues. Trimming took 5 bases from V and 5 from J; bases not matched to a gene: 8. Germline CDR1 is SGHVS and CDR2 is FNYEAQ. The CDR3 sequence: CASSPMTSGYETQYF. CDR3 nucleotide sequence: TGTGCCAGCAGCCCGATGACTAGCGGGTATGAGACCCAGTACTTC.

This clone was counted once. CDR3 amino acids: CASSLVRLDDYEQYF. In DNA form, the CDR3 reads TGTGCCAGCAGTTTGGTTAGGCTAGATGACTACGAGCAGTACTTC. The V gene is TRBV28, the J gene TRBJ2-7; D unclear. The length of the CDR3 is 15 residues. Trimming removed 3 bases at V and 3 bases at J, with 15 bases between. Germline lookup yields CDR1 MDHEN and CDR2 SYDVKM.

This clone was picked up a small number of times. The V call is TRBV7-2, the J call TRBJ2-7; TRBD2 matches 12 bases. CDR3 length: 14 residues. Germline V lookup: CDR1 SGHTA, CDR2 FQGNSA. Unmatched junction bases numbered 4, after V lost 5 bases and J lost 5 bases. The CDR3 bases are TGTGCCAGCAGCATGACTAGCGGGGGCGACGAGCAGTACTTC. Protein: CASSMTSGGDEQYF.

In this sample, this clone turned up a few times. This rearrangement joins TRBV7-6 to TRBJ2-5; maybe TRBD2 (5 bases). V shed 4 bases and J shed 3 bases, with 15 bases lying between them. This CDR3 is 15 amino acids long. Germline V gene lookup returns CDR1 SGHVS and CDR2 FNYEAQ. Here the CDR3 reads CASSWGRTDEETQYF. DNA of the CDR3: TGTGCCAGCAGCTGGGGAAGGACTGACGAAGAGACCCAGTACTTC.

This chain connects TRBV7-9 to TRBJ2-1, with TRBD2 matching 12 bases. Germline CDR1 SEHNR, CDR2 FQNEAQ (reference sequence). The junction had 1 base not matched to a gene; V was cut back by 0 bases and J by 1 base. The CDR3 is 17 amino acids. Here the CDR3 reads CASSLALAGGSYNEQFF. The CDR3 DNA sequence: TGTGCCAGCAGCTTAGCCCTAGCGGGAGGGTCCTACAATGAGCAGTTCTTC.

The CDR3 DNA reads as TGTGCCAGCAGAACACTGGACTATTCATCCGGTACGCAGTATTTT. This gives the protein CASRTLDYSSGTQYF. This chain joins TRBV28 and TRBJ2-3, with a tentative D call TRBD2 (6 bases). With 6 bases removed from V and 8 bases from J, the gap between germline ends came to 21 bases. Germline V gene data show CDR1 as MDHEN and CDR2 as SYDVKM. This CDR3 region has 15 residues.

The genes are TRBV5-6 and TRBJ1-4, with D unclear. V dropped 5 bases and J dropped 7 bases, with 18 bases sitting between them. The CDR3 loop spans 15 amino acids. Germline loops: CDR1 SGHDT, CDR2 YYEEEE. The chain's CDR3 is CASSVLDRSGEKLFF. In DNA form, the CDR3 reads TGTGCCAGCAGTGTTTTGGACCGCTCTGGTGAAAAACTGTTTTTT.

This rearrangement joins TRBV27 to TRBJ2-7; D remains ambiguous. Germline loops: CDR1 MNHEY, CDR2 SMNVEV (reference sequence). Trimming removed 7 bases at V and 1 base at J, with 11 bases between. This CDR3 spans 13 amino acids. The CDR3 is CASKVAGSYEQYF. CDR3 nucleotides: TGTGCCAGCAAAGTCGCAGGTTCCTACGAGCAGTACTTC.

V usage is TRBV4-1 and J usage is TRBJ2-1; no clear D. The CDR3 covers 15 residues. Germline V gene sequence: CDR1 MGHRA, CDR2 YSYEKL. Trimming took off 0 bases at V and 2 bases at J, with 8 bases between the two ends. CDR3 coding DNA: TGCGCCAGCAGCCAAGACTACCTCACCTACAATGAGCAGTTCTTC. It is translated as CASSQDYLTYNEQFF.

This sequence joins TRBV7-8 and TRBJ1-5; a weak D match, TRBD1 (5 bases). Trimming stripped 0 bases from V and 6 bases from J, with 9 bases between. Germline V lookup: CDR1 SGHVS, CDR2 FQNEAQ. The CDR3 extends over 14 amino acids. This CDR3 reads CASSLAGVGQPQHF. CDR3 bases: TGTGCCAGCAGCTTAGCGGGGGTTGGTCAGCCCCAGCATTTT.

This chain uses TRBV9 with TRBJ1-5; 7 nucleotides line up with TRBD1. V lost 4 bases and J lost 6; bases outside the gene matches: 10. The CDR3 covers 15 residues. CDR1 is SGDLS, CDR2 YYNGEE, per germline. CDR3 sequence reads: CASSPEGGGGQPQHF. Written as DNA, the CDR3 is TGTGCCAGCAGCCCAGAGGGAGGGGGCGGTCAGCCCCAGCATTTT. The complete variable domain, with remaining parts taken from reference TRBV9 and TRBJ1-5, reads DSGVTQTPKHLITATGQRVTLRCSPRSGDLSVYWYQQSLDQGLQFLIQYYNGEERAKGNILERFSAQQFPDLHSELNLSSLELGDSALYFCASSPEGGGGQPQHFGDGTRLSIL.

The chain uses TRBV21-1 and TRBJ2-2. TRBV21-1 is labeled a pseudogene. The CDR3 runs 15 residues. As DNA, the CDR3 is TGTGCCAGCATGGAAAATTGGCCGCGCACCGGGGAGCTGTTTTTT. This gives the protein CASMENWPRTGELFF.

This rearrangement joins TRBV4-1 to TRBJ2-1; tentatively, D is TRBD2 (5 bases). There are 16 residues in the CDR3. Germline CDR1 reads MGHRA; CDR2 reads YSYEKL. V lost 3 bases to trimming and J lost 9 bases, with 21 bases between them. CDR3 sequence (DNA): TGCGCCAGCAGCCATTACTCCTTCCTTAGCGAGGGTGAGCAGTTCTTC. This sequence encodes CASSHYSFLSEGEQFF.

CDR3 DNA sequence: TGTGCCAGCAGGGACCTTGGGAACACTGAAGCTTTCTTT. Translation: CASRDLGNTEAFF. V is TRBV27 and J is TRBJ1-1; D ambiguous. This CDR3 is built from 13 residues. V was trimmed by 6 bases and J by 1 base, leaving 9 bases between them. The V gene's germline CDR1 is MNHEY and CDR2 SMNVEV (reference sequence).

This clone was seen a single time. The V gene is TRBV9, the J gene TRBJ2-2, with 11 bases identical to TRBD2. J gave up 4 bases and V 3 bases, and 11 bases lay outside the gene matches. The CDR3 runs 18 residues. Germline V lookup: CDR1 SGDLS, CDR2 YYNGEE. CDR3 in amino acids: CASSGTSGSEAPTGELFF. The CDR3, as DNA: TGTGCCAGCAGCGGGACTAGCGGGTCGGAAGCGCCCACCGGGGAGCTGTTTTTT.

CDR3 sequence reads: CATSRGPPTFEQYF. The CDR3 coding sequence is TGTGCCACCAGCAGAGGACCCCCGACCTTCGAGCAGTACTTC. The gene calls are TRBV15 and TRBJ2-7; D gene ambiguous. Germline V gene data show CDR1 as LNHNV and CDR2 as YYDKDF (reference sequence). CDR3 length equals 14 residues. The V gene lost 1 base and the J gene lost 6 bases, with 13 bases spanning the gap.

The rearrangement links TRBV13 to TRBJ2-7; D may be TRBD1 or TRBD2 (5 bases each). In germline, CDR1 is PRHDT, CDR2 FYEKMQ (reference sequence). This CDR3 region has 12 residues. Trimming pared 5 bases from V and 7 bases from J, leaving 12 bases between. The CDR3 here is CASSPTEGEQYF. The CDR3, as DNA: TGTGCCAGCAGCCCGACCGAGGGGGAGCAGTACTTC. Combining the CDR3 with reference TRBV13 and TRBJ2-7 gives the whole variable domain AAGVIQSPRHLIKEKRETATLKCYPIPRHDTVYWYQQGPGQDPQFLISFYEKMQSDKGSIPDRFSAQQFSDYHSELNMSSLELGDSALYFCASSPTEGEQYFGPGTRLTVT.

The rearrangement joins TRBV15 to TRBJ1-5; D may be TRBD1 (5 bases). CDR1 LNHNV and CDR2 YYDKDF come from the germline V gene (reference sequence). CDR3 length: 14 residues. V shed 1 base and J shed 4 bases, with 8 bases lying between them. CDR3 DNA: TGTGCCACCAGCAGAGTGACAGAGAATCAGCCCCAGCATTTT. As protein: CATSRVTENQPQHF. Filled out from reference TRBV15 and TRBJ1-5, the complete variable domain reads DAMVIQNPRYQVTQFGKPVTLSCSQTLNHNVMYWYQQKSSQAPKLLFHYYDKDFNNEADTPDNFQSRRPNTSFCFLDIRSPGLGDTAMYLCATSRVTENQPQHFGDGTRLSIL.

This clone was counted a single time. This chain uses TRBV4-1 with TRBJ1-1; D is uncertain. Germline CDR1 is MGHRA and CDR2 is YSYEKL. The CDR3 length is 16 residues. V dropped 0 bases and J dropped 4 bases, with 15 bases sitting between them. The CDR3 sequence: CASSQEFGRFGTEAFF. In DNA, the CDR3 is TGCGCCAGCAGCCAAGAATTCGGGCGGTTCGGCACTGAAGCTTTCTTT.

The DNA of the CDR3 is TGCAGCTTCAGGACTAGTGGCACCGGGGAGCTGTTTTTT. Translated, it gives CSFRTSGTGELFF. V and J are TRBV29-1 and TRBJ2-2; TRBD2 aligns across 7 bases. The germline V gene has CDR1 SQVTM and CDR2 ANQGSEA. The junction had 7 bases not matched to a gene; V was cut back by 8 bases and J by 4 bases. This CDR3 has 13 residues.

This clone occurred once. The rearrangement links TRBV27 to TRBJ2-2; D gene unclear. The CDR3 runs 13 residues. Trimming stripped 1 base from V and 3 bases from J, with 3 bases between. Germline V gene lookup returns CDR1 MNHEY and CDR2 SMNVEV (reference sequence). CDR3 nucleotides: TGTGCCAGCAGTTTATATTACACCGGGGAGCTGTTTTTT. It specifies CASSLYYTGELFF.

V gene TRBV2 combines with J gene TRBJ2-7; TRBD2 agrees at 11 bases. The CDR3 loop spans 15 amino acids. J was trimmed by 3 bases and V by 6 bases; bases with no gene match: 7. Germline values: CDR1 SNHLY, CDR2 FYNNEI. CDR3 amino acids: CASRPGTSGNYEQYF. The CDR3 DNA reads as TGTGCCAGCAGGCCTGGGACTAGCGGAAACTACGAGCAGTACTTC.

V gene TRBV5-4 combines with J gene TRBJ1-5; D gene unclear. The germline V gene encodes CDR1 SGHNT and CDR2 YYREEE (reference sequence). The V end was cut by 0 bases, the J end by 5 bases, with 6 bases between. This CDR3 spans 13 amino acids. The CDR3 nucleotides are TGTGCCAGCAGCTTGGGAACGGATCAGCCCCAGCATTTT. Protein: CASSLGTDQPQHF. The full variable domain, in which reference TRBV5-4 and TRBJ1-5 provide the parts outside the CDR3, is ETGVTQSPTHLIKTRGQQVTLRCSSQSGHNTVSWYQQALGQGPQFIFQYYREEENGRGNFPPRFSGLQFPNYSSELNVNALELDDSALYLCASSLGTDQPQHFGDGTRLSIL.

This clone was seen a single time. The rearrangement links TRBV11-3 to TRBJ2-3; no clear D gene. Germline assignment: CDR1 SGHNT and CDR2 YENEEA. The CDR3 is 16 residues long. Trimming left V 8 bases short and J 0 bases short, with 18 bases between. The CDR3 coding sequence is TGTGCCAGCCCACACGGTGCCGCATTAAGCACAGATACGCAGTATTTT. This translates into CASPHGAALSTDTQYF. Together with reference TRBV11-3 and TRBJ2-3, the CDR3 gives the full variable domain: EAGVVQSPRYKIIEKKQPVAFWCNPISGHNTLYWYLQNLGQGPELLIRYENEEAVDDSQLPKDRFSAERLKGVDSTLKIQPAELGDSAVYLCASPHGAALSTDTQYFGPGTRLTVL.

The rearrangement uses TRBV9 and TRBJ2-4; 8 bases agree with TRBD2. J was trimmed by 3 bases and V by 4 bases; bases with no gene match: 9. The CDR3 contains 16 residues. Germline loops: CDR1 SGDLS, CDR2 YYNGEE. This chain's CDR3 is CASSSQRESDKNIQYF. In DNA, the CDR3 is TGTGCCAGCAGCTCCCAGCGGGAGTCGGACAAAAACATTCAGTACTTC.

This chain connects TRBV2 to TRBJ2-7; 11 nucleotides match TRBD1. CDR3 size: 13 residues. The trim removed 9 bases at V and 7 bases at J, leaving 8 bases unmatched. The germline gives CDR1 SNHLY, CDR2 FYNNEI. DNA of the CDR3: TGTGCCAGTCCGGGACAGGGGGACGGGGAGCAGTACTTC. Translated: CASPGQGDGEQYF.